A selection of T cell receptor beta chains follows, all from one sample in a study of blood T cells in healthy people across ages. A single record per CDR3 protein comes from TCRdb applying MiXCR to the 5' RACE reads. The repertoire consists of 700,000 or so distinct CDR3 sequences, with 20% to 25% occurring once and the leading ten covering roughly a fifth. The sequencing input was blood. All receptors derive from a man between 65 and 85 years old in good health. Both conserved end residues are part of each CDR3. The D gene is left open where the match is weak. Clone size, where shown, is once, few, many, or a class for clones that have expanded.

clone size	D gene	V gene	J gene	CDR3 DNA	CDR3 protein
few	-	TRBV7-9	TRBJ1-4	TGTGCCAGCGGGTACCGGAGTGAAAAACTGTTTTTT	CASGYRSEKLFF
-	TRBD2	TRBV18	TRBJ2-5	TGTGCCAGCTCACGAAACTCCGGGACTAGACGCCAAGAGACCCAGTACTTC	CASSRNSGTRRQETQYF
few	-	TRBV20-1	TRBJ2-7	TGCAGTGCTAGAGATCCAGCAGGCCGTCACTCCTACGAGCAGTACTTC	CSARDPAGRHSYEQYF
few	TRBD1	TRBV4-1	TRBJ2-5	TGCGCCAGCAGCCAACGGACAGGGGTGGTGGAGACCCAGTACTTC	CASSQRTGVVETQYF
few	TRBD2	TRBV6-4	TRBJ2-1	TGTGCCAGCAGTGAACTAGCGGGGGGCAATGAGCAGTTCTTC	CASSELAGGNEQFF
once	TRBD1	TRBV20-1	TRBJ1-6	TGCAGTGCAAGGGACAGTAATTCACCCCTCCACTTT	CSARDSNSPLHF
few	TRBD1	TRBV9	TRBJ2-5	TGTGCCAGCAGCCCTACAGGGGGCAGGAGGACCCAGTACTTC	CASSPTGGRRTQYF
-	TRBD1	TRBV28	TRBJ2-7	TGTGCCAGCAGTTTATCCGGGACAGGGGGCCACGAGCAGTACTTC	CASSLSGTGGHEQYF
few	-	TRBV20-1	TRBJ2-1	TGCAGTGCTAGAGATCCCCAAAAGACAGCGCATAAGCAGTTCTTC	CSARDPQKTAHKQFF
-	-	TRBV7-9	TRBJ2-1	TGTGCCAGCAGCTTAAGCACTAGTCAGAATGGGCAGTTCTTC	CASSLSTSQNGQFF
few	TRBD2	TRBV7-6	TRBJ2-3	TGTGCCAGCAGCAAGCTAGCGGGGACCAGTGATACGCAGTATTTT	CASSKLAGTSDTQYF
-	-	TRBV11-2	TRBJ2-1	TGTGCCAGCAGCTTAAGTATTCCCTATGAGCAGTTCTTC	CASSLSIPYEQFF
many	-	TRBV20-1	TRBJ1-5	TGCAGTGGCAGGTCCCCACAAGGCAATCAGCCCCAGCATTTT	CSGRSPQGNQPQHF
many	-	TRBV3-1	TRBJ2-2	TGTGCCAGCAGCCGGCCTGGGGAGCTGTTTTTT	CASSRPGELFF
-	-	TRBV6-6	TRBJ1-1	TGTGCCAGCAGTTATCGGGTGGGTGAAGCTTTCTTT	CASSYRVGEAFF
few	-	TRBV4-1	TRBJ2-1	TGCGCCAGCAGCCAAAGTGACAGCTACAATGAGCAGTTCTTC	CASSQSDSYNEQFF
-	TRBD1	TRBV19	TRBJ2-6	TGTGCCAGTAGTATAGCCTCAACAGGGGCTGGGGCCAACGTCCTGACTTTC	CASSIASTGAGANVLTF
few	-	TRBV12-3/TRBV12-4	TRBJ1-2	TGTGCCAGCACCAAGAGACAGACGTATGGCTACACCTTC	CASTKRQTYGYTF
-	TRBD1	TRBV12-3/TRBV12-4	TRBJ1-3	TGTGCCAGCACGGCGGACAGGGCTGGAAACACCATATATTTT	CASTADRAGNTIYF
-	-	TRBV6-5	TRBJ1-5	TGTGCCAGCGGCCGGGGGCAGGGGACCAATCAGCCCCAGCATTTT	CASGRGQGTNQPQHF
few	-	TRBV7-9	TRBJ2-1	TGTGCCAGCAGTTCAGCAGCGGGCGGGGTCTACAATGAGCAGTTCTTC	CASSSAAGGVYNEQFF
-	TRBD1	TRBV28	TRBJ1-2	TGTGCCAGCATCCCTTGGGGGACAGGGCACTATGGCTACACCTTC	CASIPWGTGHYGYTF
few	TRBD1	TRBV6-5	TRBJ2-7	TGTGCCAGCAGTTACAGTTCGGGACAGGGAAACGAGCAGTACTTC	CASSYSSGQGNEQYF
-	TRBD2	TRBV5-1	TRBJ2-3	TGCGCCAGCAGCTTGAGGGGGACTAGCGGGAGTTCAGATACGCAGTATTTT	CASSLRGTSGSSDTQYF
-	-	TRBV18	TRBJ2-5	TGTGCCAGCTCACCACTACAGCAAGAGACCCAGTACTTC	CASSPLQQETQYF
-	-	TRBV12-3/TRBV12-4	TRBJ1-1	TGTGCCAGCAGTTTAAGGGTAATGGGTGAAGCTTTCTTT	CASSLRVMGEAFF
few	-	TRBV11-2	TRBJ2-3	TGTGCCAGCAGCTTAGGGTCTAGCGTAGCTACGCAGTATTTT	CASSLGSSVATQYF
-	TRBD2	TRBV12-3/TRBV12-4	TRBJ2-5	TGTGCCAGCAGTTCTAGCGGGGGGGCTTATGAGACCCAGTACTTC	CASSSSGGAYETQYF
-	TRBD2	TRBV18	TRBJ2-1	TGTGCCAGCTCGCCAGGACTAGCGCCTAACAATGAGCAGTTCTTC	CASSPGLAPNNEQFF
few	-	TRBV12-3/TRBV12-4	TRBJ2-3	TGTGCCAGCAGTTTAGCCGCTATACTAACAGATACGCAGTATTTT	CASSLAAILTDTQYF
few	TRBD2	TRBV12-3/TRBV12-4	TRBJ2-3	TGTGCCAGCAGTTGGGGGACTAGTGGCACAGATACGCAGTATTTT	CASSWGTSGTDTQYF
-	-	TRBV29-1	TRBJ1-2	TGCAGCGTTGCTGAATCCAACTATGGCTACACCTTC	CSVAESNYGYTF
-	TRBD2	TRBV7-2	TRBJ2-1	TGTGCCAGTAGCCCGGGACTAGCGGGAGGAATCTACAATGAGCAGTTCTTC	CASSPGLAGGIYNEQFF
few	TRBD2	TRBV20-1	TRBJ2-1	TGCAGTGCCATACGGCGGGGGGGAAATTACAATGAGCAGTTCTTC	CSAIRRGGNYNEQFF
few	-	TRBV19	TRBJ1-4	TGTGCCAGTGCCTCCCGGGTAGCAACTAATGAAAAACTGTTTTTT	CASASRVATNEKLFF
-	TRBD2	TRBV27	TRBJ2-1	TGTGCCAGCAGTTTATCGGCTAGCGGGAGTGGTAGGAATGAGCAGTTCTTC	CASSLSASGSGRNEQFF
-	-	TRBV4-1	TRBJ2-1	TGCGCCGGCAGCCAAGAGGCGAGCGTGGTGCGAGTCCACAATGAGCAGTTCTTC	CAGSQEASVVRVHNEQFF
-	-	TRBV6-2/TRBV6-3	TRBJ1-1	TGTGCCAGCAGTTACCGGACACGGAAGAACACTGAAGCTTTCTTT	CASSYRTRKNTEAFF
few	TRBD2	TRBV5-1	TRBJ2-3	TGCGCCAGCAGCTGGAGCGGGGGTTACACAGATACGCAGTATTTT	CASSWSGGYTDTQYF
-	TRBD1	TRBV29-1	TRBJ2-1	TGCGGCGTTGGGAGGGGGACAGGGATCTACAATGAGCAGTTCTTC	CGVGRGTGIYNEQFF
few	TRBD2	TRBV4-2	TRBJ2-6	TGTGCCAGCAGCCAAGTGGGGGGGACGTCTGGGGCCAACGTCCTGACTTTC	CASSQVGGTSGANVLTF
few	TRBD2	TRBV3-1	TRBJ2-2	TGTGCCAGCAGCCAAGTGTCTCCTATTGGGACTAGCGAATGCACCGGGGAGCTGTTTTTT	CASSQVSPIGTSECTGELFF
-	TRBD1	TRBV7-2	TRBJ2-1	TGTGCCAGCAGCTATGGGACAGGGGGCTTCAATGAGCAGTTCTTC	CASSYGTGGFNEQFF
-	TRBD1	TRBV7-9	TRBJ1-2	TGTGCCAGCAGCTTAGGGGGGACAGCCAATAACTATGGCTACACCTTC	CASSLGGTANNYGYTF
-	TRBD2	TRBV12-3/TRBV12-4	TRBJ2-4	TGTGCCAGCAGTGGACTAGCGGGGGGCAAAAACATTCAGTACTTC	CASSGLAGGKNIQYF
many	-	TRBV20-1	TRBJ2-5	TGCAGTGCTAGAGATGGGCACAGGCTAGCGCAAGAGACCCAGTACTTC	CSARDGHRLAQETQYF
-	-	TRBV29-1	TRBJ2-3	TGCAGCACTGACGGATTAGGAGGGGATACGCAGTATTTT	CSTDGLGGDTQYF